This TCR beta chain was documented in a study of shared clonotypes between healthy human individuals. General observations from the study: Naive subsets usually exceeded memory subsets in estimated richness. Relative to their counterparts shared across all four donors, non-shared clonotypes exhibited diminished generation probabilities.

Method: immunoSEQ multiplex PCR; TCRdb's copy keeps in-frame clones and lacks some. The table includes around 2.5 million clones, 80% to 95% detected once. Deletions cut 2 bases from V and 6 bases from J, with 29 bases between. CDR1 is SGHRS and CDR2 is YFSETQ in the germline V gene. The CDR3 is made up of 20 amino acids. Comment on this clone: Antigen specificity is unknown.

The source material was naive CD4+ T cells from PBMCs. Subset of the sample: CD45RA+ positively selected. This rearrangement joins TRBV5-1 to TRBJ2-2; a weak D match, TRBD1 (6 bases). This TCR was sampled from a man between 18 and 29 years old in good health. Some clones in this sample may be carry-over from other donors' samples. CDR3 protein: CASSFYPMTGSALLAGELFF. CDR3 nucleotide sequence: TGCGCCAGCAGCTTTTATCCCATGACAGGTTCGGCTCTTCTGGCCGGGGAGCTGTTTTTT.